This T cell receptor beta chain emerged from a study of T cells in localized non-small cell lung cancer. The study's findings and limits: Within adjacent lung there appeared a median around 60 of the top 100 tumor clones. Without multi-region sequencing, intratumor heterogeneity could not be excluded. A denser population of T cells in blood accompanied longer overall survival. Exceeding tumor, uninvolved adjacent lung had the highest T cell clonality.

Trimming took 6 bases from V and 2 from J; bases not matched to a gene: 7. The CDR3 is 14 residues long. Germline CDR1 reads SQVTM; CDR2 reads ANQGSEA. Concerning this clone itself: No antigen is known for it.

Repertoires were generated with immunoSEQ multiplex PCR, while TCRdb's copy carries only in-frame clones and drops some. The repertoire holds some 16,000 clones, approximately 85% seen once, with roughly a quarter in the top ten. This receptor was identified in a male donor aged 60 or over with stage I lung adenocarcinoma. The sequenced sample was peripheral blood, obtained before any cancer treatment. This rearrangement joins TRBV29-1 to TRBJ2-1; 7 bases fit TRBD1. This chain's CDR3 is CSVQRDRTYNEQFF. For the CDR3, the DNA is TGCAGCGTCCAACGGGACAGAACCTACAATGAGCAGTTCTTC.